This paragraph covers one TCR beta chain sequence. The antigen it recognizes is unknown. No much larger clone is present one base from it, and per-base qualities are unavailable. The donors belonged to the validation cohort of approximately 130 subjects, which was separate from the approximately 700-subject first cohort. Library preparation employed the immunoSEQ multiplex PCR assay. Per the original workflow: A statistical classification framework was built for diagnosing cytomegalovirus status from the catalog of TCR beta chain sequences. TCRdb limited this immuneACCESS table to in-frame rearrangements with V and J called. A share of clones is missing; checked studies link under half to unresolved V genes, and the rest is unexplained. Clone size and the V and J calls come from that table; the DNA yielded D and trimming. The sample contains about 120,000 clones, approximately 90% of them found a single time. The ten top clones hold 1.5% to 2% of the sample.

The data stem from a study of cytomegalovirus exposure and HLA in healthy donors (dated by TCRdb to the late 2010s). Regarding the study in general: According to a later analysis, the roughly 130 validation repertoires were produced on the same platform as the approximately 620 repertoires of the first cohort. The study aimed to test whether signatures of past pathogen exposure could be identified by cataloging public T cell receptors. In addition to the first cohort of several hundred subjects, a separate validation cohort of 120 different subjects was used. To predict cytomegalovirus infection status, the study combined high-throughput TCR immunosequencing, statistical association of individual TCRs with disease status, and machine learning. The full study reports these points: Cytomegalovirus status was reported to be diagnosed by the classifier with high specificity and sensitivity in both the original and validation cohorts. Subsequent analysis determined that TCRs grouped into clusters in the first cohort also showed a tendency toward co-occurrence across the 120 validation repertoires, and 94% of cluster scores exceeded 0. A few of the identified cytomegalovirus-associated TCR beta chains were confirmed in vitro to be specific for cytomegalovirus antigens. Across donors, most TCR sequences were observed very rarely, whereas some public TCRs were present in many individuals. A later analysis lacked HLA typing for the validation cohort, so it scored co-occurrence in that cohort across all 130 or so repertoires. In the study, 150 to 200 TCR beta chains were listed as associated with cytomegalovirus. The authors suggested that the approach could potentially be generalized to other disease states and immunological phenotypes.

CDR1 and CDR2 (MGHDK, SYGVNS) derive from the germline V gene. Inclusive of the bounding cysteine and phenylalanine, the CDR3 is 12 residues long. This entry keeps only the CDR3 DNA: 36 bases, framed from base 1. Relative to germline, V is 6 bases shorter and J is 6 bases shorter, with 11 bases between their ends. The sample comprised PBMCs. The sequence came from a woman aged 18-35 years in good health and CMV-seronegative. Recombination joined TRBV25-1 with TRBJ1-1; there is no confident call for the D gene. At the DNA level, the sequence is TGTGCCAGCAGCCCCGGGGTGGCTGAAGCTTTCTTT. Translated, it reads CASSPGVAEAFF.